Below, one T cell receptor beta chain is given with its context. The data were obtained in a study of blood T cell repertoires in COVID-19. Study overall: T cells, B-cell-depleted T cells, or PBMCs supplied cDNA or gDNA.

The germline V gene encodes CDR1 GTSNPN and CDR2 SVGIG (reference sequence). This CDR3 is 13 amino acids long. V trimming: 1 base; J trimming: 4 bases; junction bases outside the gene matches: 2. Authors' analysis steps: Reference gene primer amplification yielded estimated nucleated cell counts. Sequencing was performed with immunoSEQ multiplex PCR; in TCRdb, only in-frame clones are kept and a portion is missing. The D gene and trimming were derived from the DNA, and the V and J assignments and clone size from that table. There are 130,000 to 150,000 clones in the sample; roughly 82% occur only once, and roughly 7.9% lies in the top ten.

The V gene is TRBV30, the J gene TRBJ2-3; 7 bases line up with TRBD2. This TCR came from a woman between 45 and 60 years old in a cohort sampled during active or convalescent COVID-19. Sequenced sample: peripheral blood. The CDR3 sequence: CAWSGLAPDTQYF. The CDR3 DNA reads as TGTGCCTGGAGTGGACTAGCCCCAGATACGCAGTATTTT.